These 5 T cell receptor beta chains originate from one sample sequenced in a study of cytomegalovirus exposure and HLA in healthy donors. Clones were read by immunoSEQ multiplex PCR, and TCRdb kept only the in-frame ones, dropping some. The table shows some 240,000 clones, with around nine tenths occurring only once. Sequenced material: PBMCs. The receptors come from a woman aged 18-29 years in good health and CMV-seropositive.

The V and J genes are TRBV12-5 and TRBJ2-2, with D possibly matching TRBD2 (5 bases). The CDR3 covers 17 residues. V lost 1 base and J lost 13, with 25 bases in between. Germline V CDR1 and CDR2: LGHNT, FRNRAP. The CDR3 DNA sequence: TGTGCTAGTGGTTTGGCTAGGGAGTCCTATATGCCCGGAGGGCTGTTTTTT. Translation gives CASGLARESYMPGGLFF.

V is TRBV7-9 and J is TRBJ2-4; TRBD2 agrees at 11 bases. There are 16 residues in the CDR3. The V gene end was trimmed by 5 bases and the J gene end by 1 base; junction bases not matched to a gene: 4. Per the germline V gene, CDR1 is SEHNR and CDR2 is FQNEAQ (reference sequence). CDR3 DNA: TGTGCCAGCAGCCGATGGACTAGCGGGGCCAAAAACATTCAGTACTTC. Translated: CASSRWTSGAKNIQYF.

V gene TRBV11-1 combines with J gene TRBJ1-4; D ambiguous. CDR3 length: 15 residues. From germline, CDR1 is SGHAT and CDR2 FQDESV (reference sequence). V was pared by 5 bases and J by 0 bases, with 10 bases between. The CDR3 DNA is TGTGCCAGCAGCCGACATCCGACAACTAATGAAAAACTGTTTTTT. This encodes CASSRHPTTNEKLFF.

V gene TRBV30 combines with J gene TRBJ2-1, with a weak D call TRBD1 (5 bases). The germline V gene has CDR1 GTSNPN and CDR2 SVGIG (reference sequence). The V end lost 0 bases, the J end lost 9 bases, and 12 bases lay between the germline ends. There are 13 residues in the CDR3. The CDR3 nucleotides are TGTGCCTGGAGTGTGGGCAGGGAAAGTGAGCAGTTCTTC. It translates to CAWSVGRESEQFF.

The rearrangement joins TRBV6-5 to TRBJ2-1; 11 positions match TRBD2. The germline CDR1 and CDR2 sequences are MNHEY and SVGAGI. The CDR3 sequence is 14 residues long. The V segment lost 5 bases and the J segment 10 bases; nucleotides outside the gene matches: 7. The CDR3 spells CASSVLAGAGEQFF. In DNA form, the CDR3 reads TGTGCCAGCAGTGTACTAGCGGGAGCGGGAGAGCAGTTCTTC.